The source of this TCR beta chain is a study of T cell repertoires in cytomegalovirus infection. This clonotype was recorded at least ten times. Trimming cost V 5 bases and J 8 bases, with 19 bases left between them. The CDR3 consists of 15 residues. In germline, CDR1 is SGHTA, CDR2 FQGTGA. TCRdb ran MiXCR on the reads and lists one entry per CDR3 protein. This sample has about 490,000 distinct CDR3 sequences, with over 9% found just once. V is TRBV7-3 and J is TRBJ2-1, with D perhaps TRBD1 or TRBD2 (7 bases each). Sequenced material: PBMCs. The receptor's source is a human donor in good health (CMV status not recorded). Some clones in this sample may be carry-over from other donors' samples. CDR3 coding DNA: TGTGCCAGCAGCCAGACAGGCAGGGGGGGCCATGAGCAGTTCTTC. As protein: CASSQTGRGGHEQFF. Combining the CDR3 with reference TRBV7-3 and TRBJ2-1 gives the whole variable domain GAGVSQTPSNKVTEKGKYVELRCDPISGHTALYWYRQSLGQGPEFLIYFQGTGAADDSGLPNDRFFAVRPEGSVSTLKIQRTERGDSAVYLCASSQTGRGGHEQFFGPGTRLTVL.